The 6 T cell receptor beta chains listed next were all sequenced from one sample in a study of cytomegalovirus exposure and HLA in healthy donors. PCR amplification relied on 60 Vbeta primers (plus 13 Jbeta primers). Assay: immunoSEQ multiplex PCR; the TCRdb copy retains only in-frame clones and omits some. Of some 55,000 clones listed, approximately 80% are singletons. Sequencing used PBMCs. The source of these receptors is a man aged 35 to 55 in good health and CMV-seronegative.

The J gene is TRBJ1-2, the V gene TRBV21-1; the table's D gene call, TRBD1, was not cross checked with the DNA. TRBV21-1 is assigned pseudogene status. This CDR3 region has 15 residues. The CDR3 bases are TGTGCCAGCAGCAAAGGTCCAGGGGGCGCCTATGGCTACACCTTC. Its protein product is CASSKGPGGAYGYTF.

The rearrangement links TRBV6-4 to TRBJ1-5, with 7 positions matching TRBD1. Germline trimming cut 0 bases from V and 2 bases from J; bases unmatched to any gene: 7. Germline CDR1 MRHNA, CDR2 SNTAGT. This CDR3 region has 17 residues. For the CDR3, the DNA is TGTGCCAGCAGTGACTCGAACTCAGGGGGGCGCAATCAGCCCCAGCATTTT. This gives the protein CASSDSNSGGRNQPQHF.

This clone was seen just once. The chain recombines TRBV11-3 with TRBJ2-7, with no clear D. CDR3 size: 13 residues. Germline V lookup: CDR1 SGHNT, CDR2 YENEEA. Trimming removed 2 bases at V and 7 bases at J, with 12 bases between. The CDR3 is CASSLLGLWEQYV. Written as DNA, the CDR3 is TGTGCCAGCAGCTTATTGGGTTTGTGGGAGCAGTACGTC.

The rearrangement uses TRBV5-1 and TRBJ2-1; 7 positions agree with TRBD2. The trim removed 2 bases at V and 3 bases at J, leaving 2 bases unmatched. This CDR3 has 14 amino acids. The germline V gene encodes CDR1 SGHRS and CDR2 YFSETQ. This CDR3 reads CASSLRDYYNEQFF. The CDR3 coding sequence is TGCGCCAGCAGCTTACGGGACTACTACAATGAGCAGTTCTTC. The full variable domain, completed using reference TRBV5-1 and TRBJ2-1, is KAGVTQTPRYLIKTRGQQVTLSCSPISGHRSVSWYQQTPGQGLQFLFEYFSETQRNKGNFPGRFSGRQFSNSRSEMNVSTLELGDSALYLCASSLRDYYNEQFFGPGTRLTVL.

This chain uses TRBV7-9 with TRBJ1-2; TRBD1 matches 9 bases. CDR1 is SEHNR and CDR2 is FQNEAQ in the germline V gene (reference sequence). This CDR3 comprises 15 residues. V shed 5 bases and J 4 bases; nucleotides not matched to a gene: 8. The CDR3, as DNA: TGTGCCAGCAGCCCGGGACAGGGCTCGGCCTATGGCTACACCTTC. Translation: CASSPGQGSAYGYTF. Full variable domain (rest looked up from reference TRBV7-9 and TRBJ1-2): DTGVSQNPRHKITKRGQNVTFRCDPISEHNRLYWYRQTLGQGPEFLTYFQNEAQLEKSRLLSDRFSAERPKGSFSTLEIQRTEQGDSAMYLCASSPGQGSAYGYTFGSGTRLTVV.

This sequence joins TRBV4-1 and TRBJ2-6; 7 bases align to TRBD2. The V gene end was trimmed by 3 bases and the J gene end by 2 bases; junction bases not matched to a gene: 4. Per the germline V gene, CDR1 is MGHRA and CDR2 is YSYEKL. The CDR3 length is 16 residues. CDR3 region: CASSQPGGAGANVLTF. The CDR3 coding sequence is TGCGCCAGCAGCCAGCCGGGGGGTGCTGGGGCCAACGTCCTGACTTTC.